A single sample gave rise to the 5 T cell receptor beta chains below, sequenced in a study of shared T cell receptors in the human thymus. The assay was immunoSEQ multiplex PCR, and TCRdb's table has in-frame clones only and misses some. The sample yields some 720,000 clones, 88% seen once. The sample was also reused in another study, on human thymus T cells.

Specimen: thymocytes. The receptors originated from a boy younger than two with a congenital heart defect.

This chain joins TRBV27 and TRBJ2-1; TRBD1 matches at 7 bases. Germline CDR1 reads MNHEY; CDR2 reads SMNVEV (reference sequence). V was clipped by 2 bases and J by 2 bases; unmatched bases: 0. The CDR3 covers 14 residues. The CDR3 coding sequence is TGTGCCAGCAGTTTAGGGACAGCCTACAATGAGCAGTTCTTC. Protein: CASSLGTAYNEQFF.

The chain combines TRBV11-1 with TRBJ2-7; 10 bases are a match to TRBD2. The CDR3 is 19 amino acids. The trim removed 3 bases at V and 1 base at J, leaving 15 bases unmatched. Germline V lookup: CDR1 SGHAT, CDR2 FQDESV (reference sequence). CDR3 sequence (DNA): TGTGCCAGCAGCTTGTACCCGAAGCCACTAGCGGGAAGTTCCTACGAGCAGTACTTC. This encodes CASSLYPKPLAGSSYEQYF.

V and J are TRBV11-3 and TRBJ1-1; D remains unclear. Germline V gene lookup returns CDR1 SGHNT and CDR2 YENEEA. This CDR3 is built from 15 residues. V lost 0 bases and J 1 base, leaving 9 bases between the germline ends. Written as DNA, the CDR3 is TGTGCCAGCAGCTTAGACCTTCGGGGGAACACTGAAGCTTTCTTT. Its protein product is CASSLDLRGNTEAFF. The full variable domain, rest sourced from reference TRBV11-3 and TRBJ1-1, is EAGVVQSPRYKIIEKKQPVAFWCNPISGHNTLYWYLQNLGQGPELLIRYENEEAVDDSQLPKDRFSAERLKGVDSTLKIQPAELGDSAVYLCASSLDLRGNTEAFFGQGTRLTVV.

This chain uses TRBV18 with TRBJ2-5, with D hard to call. Between the trimmed V and J ends, which lost 3 bases and 4 bases, there was a span of 12 bases. Germline V lookup: CDR1 KGHSH, CDR2 LQKENI. The CDR3 spans 14 residues. The CDR3 is CASSPWAERETQYF. CDR3 nucleotide sequence: TGTGCCAGCTCACCCTGGGCCGAGAGAGAGACCCAGTACTTC.

The CDR3 DNA reads as TGTGCCAGCAGCTTAGCGACTAGCGGTTCCCCCTACGAGCAGTACTTC. Translating it yields CASSLATSGSPYEQYF. The rearrangement joins TRBV7-9 to TRBJ2-7, with TRBD2 matching 9 bases. Per the germline V gene, CDR1 is SEHNR and CDR2 is FQNEAQ (reference sequence). The CDR3 has 16 residues. V dropped 0 bases and J dropped 2; count of bases not matched to a gene: 5.